This passage covers 14 T cell receptor beta chains from one sample sequenced in a study of T cell responses to AZD1222 COVID-19 vaccine (dated by TCRdb to the early 2020s). The time point label for this specimen denotes: about 28 days (+/-7) after the second vaccine dose. The method was the immunoSEQ multiplex PCR assay. This immuneACCESS table, as held by TCRdb, lists in-frame sequences with V and J called but not all clones. Of the missing ones, under half trace to an unresolved V gene in checked studies; the others have no known cause. The sample includes 150,000 or so clones, with roughly nine tenths observed a single time. The ten biggest clones cover about 3.8% of the sample. The input for sequencing was peripheral blood, taken 28 days after the second AZD1222 dose. The receptor set was obtained from an adult who received the AZD1222 COVID-19 vaccine.

This clone has a single count. The genes are TRBV11-3 and TRBJ1-3; no firm D call. Trimming removed 2 bases from V and 0 bases from J, with 14 bases in between. The CDR3 totals 17 residues. The germline gives CDR1 SGHNT, CDR2 YENEEA. The CDR3 DNA sequence: TGTGCCAGCAGCTTAAATCCCACCGGGGTCTCTGGAAACACCATATATTTT. Amino acids: CASSLNPTGVSGNTIYF. Together with reference TRBV11-3 and TRBJ1-3, the CDR3 gives the full variable domain: EAGVVQSPRYKIIEKKQPVAFWCNPISGHNTLYWYLQNLGQGPELLIRYENEEAVDDSQLPKDRFSAERLKGVDSTLKIQPAELGDSAVYLCASSLNPTGVSGNTIYFGEGSWLTVV.

The rearrangement links TRBV13 to TRBJ2-7; D is possibly TRBD1 (7 bases). The germline V gene encodes CDR1 PRHDT and CDR2 FYEKMQ (reference sequence). The V end lost 5 bases, the J end lost 4 bases, and 21 bases lay between the germline ends. The CDR3 contains 16 residues. In nucleotides, the CDR3 is TGTGCCAGCAGCCCTATCGGACAGGAGGGGATTTACGAGCAGTACTTC. As protein: CASSPIGQEGIYEQYF.

CDR3 region: CATFGLAGNTGELFF. The CDR3 nucleotides read TGTGCCACCTTTGGACTAGCGGGGAACACCGGGGAGCTGTTTTTT. The chain uses TRBV2 and TRBJ2-2; TRBD2 aligns across 11 bases. Trimming cost V 10 bases and J 1 base; bases outside gene matches: 5. Germline CDR1 and CDR2: SNHLY and FYNNEI. The CDR3 has 15 amino acids.

The V call is TRBV5-5, the J call TRBJ2-2; TRBD1 is a possible D gene (6 bases). Germline CDR1 SGHKS, CDR2 YYEKEE (reference sequence). With 5 bases removed from V and 0 bases from J, the gap between germline ends came to 14 bases. The CDR3 has 16 residues. CDR3 sequence (DNA): TGTGCCAGCAGACCTACAGGGACCTCGAACACCGGGGAGCTGTTTTTT. Protein: CASRPTGTSNTGELFF.

V is TRBV5-1 and J is TRBJ1-3; no clear D gene. The V end lost 1 base, the J end lost 4 bases, and 9 bases lay between the germline ends. Germline V gene sequence: CDR1 SGHRS, CDR2 YFSETQ. CDR3 length: 14 amino acids. The CDR3 DNA is TGCGCCAGCAGCTTGTACGGGTACGGAAACACCATATATTTT. Translating it yields CASSLYGYGNTIYF.

The rearrangement joins TRBV24-1 to TRBJ2-2, with TRBD1 as a possible D gene (6 bases). Germline assignment: CDR1 KGHDR and CDR2 SFDVKD. The CDR3 consists of 14 residues. With 3 bases removed from V and 5 bases from J, the gap between germline ends came to 9 bases. In DNA, the CDR3 is TGTGCCACCAGTGATACAGGGTGGACCGGGGAGCTGTTTTTT. Translating gives CATSDTGWTGELFF.

The chain links TRBV2 to TRBJ1-2; 8 positions match TRBD1. J lost 4 bases, V lost 2 bases, and 27 bases had no gene match. The germline gives CDR1 SNHLY, CDR2 FYNNEI. This CDR3 comprises 22 residues. This chain's CDR3 is CASSERPRPGTGSYVATYGYTF. In DNA, the CDR3 is TGTGCCAGCAGTGAACGGCCCAGACCCGGGACAGGATCCTATGTTGCGACCTATGGCTACACCTTC. Using reference TRBV2 and TRBJ1-2 for the parts outside the CDR3, the full variable domain is EPEVTQTPSHQVTQMGQEVILRCVPISNHLYFYWYRQILGQKVEFLVSFYNNEISEKSEIFDDQFSVERPDGSNFTLKIRSTKLEDSAMYFCASSERPRPGTGSYVATYGYTFGSGTRLTVV.

J is TRBJ1-4 and V is TRBV19; D may be TRBD1 (5 bases). V was cut by 5 bases and J by 3 bases, with 10 bases left in between. This CDR3 region has 14 residues. In germline, CDR1 is LNHDA, CDR2 SQIVND (reference sequence). The CDR3 reads CASSQGIANEKLFF. CDR3 DNA: TGTGCCAGTAGTCAGGGAATTGCTAATGAAAAACTGTTTTTT.

The chain couples TRBV12-3 or TRBV12-4 to TRBJ2-1, with D unclear. Trimming took off 2 bases at V and 10 bases at J, with 9 bases between the two ends. CDR3 length: 12 amino acids. The CDR3 DNA is TGTGCCAGCAGTTTATCCGGGTCGGAGCAGTTCTTC. It yields the protein CASSLSGSEQFF.

The chain is built from TRBV3-1 (or the pseudogene TRBV3-2) and TRBJ2-7, with a tentative D call TRBD2 (6 bases). The V and J ends lost 3 bases and 3 bases respectively, with 12 bases between them. Germline-derived CDR1 and CDR2 are LGHDT and YNNKEL (reference sequence). There are 14 residues in the CDR3. The chain's CDR3 is CASSHPDGSYEQYF. CDR3 coding DNA: TGTGCCAGCAGCCACCCGGACGGGAGCTACGAGCAGTACTTC.

The chain joins TRBV28 to TRBJ2-7; D gene unclear. Trimming took off 1 base at V and 3 bases at J, with 7 bases between the two ends. Germline V gene sequence: CDR1 MDHEN, CDR2 SYDVKM. CDR3 length: 13 residues. This CDR3 reads CASSLLGSYEQYF. The DNA of the CDR3 is TGTGCCAGCAGTTTATTGGGCAGCTACGAGCAGTACTTC.

This clone was seen only once. The V call is TRBV7-9, the J call TRBJ2-2; 9 bases line up with TRBD1. Per the germline V gene, CDR1 is SEHNR and CDR2 is FQNEAQ (reference sequence). Germline trimming cut 4 bases from V and 5 bases from J; bases unmatched to any gene: 11. The CDR3 sequence is 17 residues long. The CDR3 nucleotides are TGTGCCAGCAGCTCGCACAGGGGGCGCTTGCGGACCGGGGAGCTGTTTTTT. Translated: CASSSHRGRLRTGELFF.

The V gene is TRBV30, the J gene TRBJ1-4, with D hard to call. CDR3 length: 13 residues. Germline-derived CDR1 and CDR2 are GTSNPN and SVGIG (reference sequence). The ends were cut back, 2 bases at V and 12 bases at J, with 16 bases in the middle. The CDR3 coding sequence is TGTGCCTGGAGTTCCCCTTACCGAACGGAACTGTTTTTT. This gives the protein CAWSSPYRTELFF.

The chain links TRBV3-1 (or the pseudogene TRBV3-2) to TRBJ2-7; perhaps TRBD2 as D (6 bases). V lost 5 bases, J lost 0 bases, and 14 bases lay in between. The CDR3 consists of 15 residues. Germline V gene sequence: CDR1 LGHDT, CDR2 YNNKEL (reference sequence). The DNA for the CDR3 is TGTGCCAGCAGCGCGGGTCGGGGACTCTCCTACGAGCAGTACTTC. Translation gives CASSAGRGLSYEQYF.